The entry below gives a single T cell receptor beta chain sequence along with its context. This clonotype was observed a handful of times. No cognate antigen has been identified for it. No base-level quality is on record; no much larger clone is a single base apart. These data come from a study of T cell repertoires in cytomegalovirus infection (dated by TCRdb to between 2018 and 2021). Study-wide context: Alongside well-studied HLA-B-restricted epitopes, the peptide stimulations were aimed at recently identified HLA-C-restricted CMV epitopes, whose presentation resists viral immunomodulation. Because public TCR beta signatures pointed to carriage of CMV infection together with the matching HLA type, the HLA type of each donor mattered for the analysis. The research as a whole found: The ex vivo response was dominated by HLA-C-restricted CMV-specific TCR beta clonotypes, and the single most frequent clonotype in two of eight donors was supplied by these HLA-C-restricted clonotypes. Cumulative frequency of public TCR beta family members discriminated carriers of CMV infection plus the relevant HLA type in this cohort and an independent 352-donor cohort.

The reads were generated on an Illumina HiSeq 1500. The public reads were quality trimmed at Q25 with fastp and then assembled into clones with MiXCR by TCRdb, keeping productive beta chains. Entries that share a CDR3 protein sequence are merged under the most common genes and DNA. This sample lists about 920,000 distinct CDR3 sequences; roughly 30% were detected once. The ten largest clones take up 11% to 15% of the sample. The germline ends are 22 bases apart after V is trimmed by 4 bases and J by 12 bases. The CDR3 contains 15 residues, cysteine and phenylalanine counted. The only DNA kept is the CDR3, 45 bases in frame from the first base. The CDR1 and CDR2 encoded by the germline V gene are LGHNA and YSLEER. Explained via the paper, the treatment or condition label denotes: in vitro stimulation with specific CMV peptide epitopes to enrich CMV-specific T cells.

The chain couples TRBV4-3 to TRBJ2-1; the D gene cannot be resolved beyond TRBD1 or TRBD2, each matching 5 bases. The receptor was derived from a human donor in good health (CMV status not recorded). Some clones in this sample may be carry-over from other donors' samples. The input for sequencing was cultured CD8+ T cells from PBMCs, taken from culture after CMV antigen stimulation. The CDR3 protein is CASSPQSWGNKGQFF. The nucleotide sequence is TGCGCCAGCAGCCCGCAGAGCTGGGGGAACAAGGGGCAGTTCTTC.